The 13 T cell receptor beta chains below all came from one sample that was sequenced in a study of cytomegalovirus exposure and HLA in healthy donors. PCR was performed using 60 Vbeta and 13 Jbeta primers. Clones were read by immunoSEQ multiplex PCR, and TCRdb kept only the in-frame ones, dropping some. In the table there are roughly 250,000 clones, 84% of which are singletons. The sequencing input was PBMCs. The receptors derive from a woman aged 40 to 55 in good health and CMV-seropositive.

V is TRBV6-5 and J is TRBJ2-1; D might be TRBD2 (6 bases). Per germline, CDR1 MNHEY and CDR2 SVGAGI. CDR3 length: 14 residues. The V gene lost 2 bases and the J gene lost 7 bases, with 12 bases spanning the gap. CDR3 coding DNA: TGTGCCAGCAGTTACAGGGACTCTCTTAATGAGCAGTTCTTC. This sequence encodes CASSYRDSLNEQFF.

The chain recombines TRBV11-3 with TRBJ2-2; perhaps TRBD2 as D (5 bases). The germline gives CDR1 SGHNT, CDR2 YENEEA. Trimming left V 5 bases short and J 6 bases short, with 19 bases between. This CDR3 contains 16 residues. The DNA of the CDR3 is TGTGCCAGCAGCCCCGATTCGAGGGTCGGGGCCGGGGAGCTGTTTTTT. Its translation: CASSPDSRVGAGELFF.

This chain joins TRBV6-5 and TRBJ2-7; D unclear. CDR1 MNHEY and CDR2 SVGAGI come from the germline V gene. This CDR3 spans 13 amino acids. Trimming removed 7 bases at V and 2 bases at J, with 12 bases between. CDR3 nucleotides: TGTGCCAGCAAGTCGGGTTTAACCTACGAGCAGTACTTC. Translation: CASKSGLTYEQYF.

This clone was picked up one time. J is TRBJ2-6 and V is TRBV2; 12 positions agree with TRBD2. The CDR3 totals 17 residues. Trimming removed 5 bases from V and 1 base from J; junction bases left unmatched: 3. Germline V CDR1 and CDR2: SNHLY, FYNNEI. CDR3 DNA: TGTGCCAGCAGTCTCCTAGCGGGAGGGTCTGGGGCCAACGTCCTGACTTTC. Protein product: CASSLLAGGSGANVLTF.

V is TRBV7-9 and J is TRBJ1-5, with D possibly matching TRBD1 (5 bases). The V and J ends lost 5 bases and 2 bases respectively, with 7 bases between them. Germline V gives CDR1 SEHNR, CDR2 FQNEAQ (reference sequence). There are 13 residues in the CDR3. The chain's CDR3 is CASSTQGNQPQHF. The CDR3 DNA sequence: TGTGCCAGCAGCACACAGGGCAATCAGCCCCAGCATTTT.

The rearrangement joins TRBV6-1 to TRBJ2-7; TRBD2 agrees at 7 bases. The J segment lost 0 bases and the V segment lost 1 base, leaving 3 bases of the junction unmatched. CDR3 length: 15 amino acids. CDR1 MNHNS and CDR2 SASEGT come from the germline V gene. CDR3 sequence: CASSEELADSYEQYF. The CDR3 nucleotides read TGTGCCAGCAGTGAAGAGCTAGCGGACTCCTACGAGCAGTACTTC.

As concerns this clone: A read error may produce the germline difference seen at one junction end. V is TRBV5-1 and J is TRBJ2-5; tentatively, D is TRBD1 (5 bases). Germline V lookup: CDR1 SGHRS, CDR2 YFSETQ. This CDR3 has 13 residues. The CDR3 DNA reads TGCGCCAGCAGCCCCCAGGGCCAAGGGACCCAGTACTTC. Protein: CASSPQGQGTQYF.

Comments on this clone: Other nucleotide sequences in the sample specify the same CDR3. The gene calls are TRBV4-3 and TRBJ2-1; 8 bases are a match to TRBD1. V dropped 1 base and J dropped 1; count of bases not matched to a gene: 0. CDR1 and CDR2 (germline): LGHNA, YSLEER. There are 15 residues in the CDR3. DNA for the CDR3: TGCGCCAGCAGCCAAGGGACAGGGTCCTACAATGAGCAGTTCTTC. The encoded protein is CASSQGTGSYNEQFF.

The gene calls are TRBV27 and TRBJ2-7; 9 bases agree with TRBD1. Germline CDR1 is MNHEY and CDR2 is SMNVEV (reference sequence). The CDR3 covers 15 residues. The V and J ends lost 5 bases and 7 bases, in that order; junction bases with no gene match: 12. The CDR3 nucleotides read TGTGCCAGCAGTCTCACCGGGACAGGGCCATATGAGCAGTACTTC. Encoded protein: CASSLTGTGPYEQYF.

The genes are TRBV7-9 and TRBJ2-7; D unclear. Looked up from germline, CDR1 is SEHNR and CDR2 is FQNEAQ (reference sequence). The CDR3 totals 14 residues. V was shortened by 4 bases and J by 2 bases, with 12 bases between the two germline ends. Written as DNA, the CDR3 is TGTGCCAGCAGCTCCGTGGCTGGTGCCTACGAGCAGTACTTC. Translated: CASSSVAGAYEQYF.

The rearrangement uses TRBV4-3 and TRBJ2-5; D is perhaps TRBD2 (6 bases). The germline V and J ends were trimmed by 0 bases and 7 bases, with 18 bases remaining between them. The germline CDR1 and CDR2 sequences are LGHNA and YSLEER. The CDR3 spans 16 residues. Here the CDR3 reads CASSQEQAGLLGTQYF. The CDR3 region has the DNA TGCGCCAGCAGCCAAGAACAAGCGGGTCTGCTCGGGACCCAGTACTTC.

The rearrangement uses TRBV18 and TRBJ2-5; no definite D call. Trimming stripped 8 bases from V and 2 bases from J, with 18 bases between. Germline CDR1 is KGHSH and CDR2 is LQKENI. This CDR3 has 15 residues. The DNA for the CDR3 is TGTGCCAGCCGCTCCAATTCGCGGAATCAAGAGACCCAGTACTTC. This sequence encodes CASRSNSRNQETQYF.

This rearrangement joins TRBV15 to TRBJ1-5, with 10 bases aligning to TRBD1. CDR3 length: 20 residues. The trim removed 0 bases at V and 1 base at J, leaving 12 bases unmatched. Germline loops: CDR1 LNHNV, CDR2 YYDKDF (reference sequence). The CDR3 region is CATSRDLDRGVGRSNQPQHF. The CDR3, as DNA: TGTGCCACCAGCAGAGATTTGGACAGGGGGGTGGGGAGAAGCAATCAGCCCCAGCATTTT.